This record covers a single TCR beta chain. The sample comes from a study of blood T cell repertoires in COVID-19. In the study overall: Both acute and convalescent COVID-19 samples were obtained from the United States, Italy and Spain.

In the original workflow: Quantification of nucleated cells was approximated via reference gene primer amplification. Clones were read by immunoSEQ multiplex PCR, and TCRdb kept only the in-frame ones, dropping some. Clone size and V and J calls were adopted from that table, with D and trimming inferred from the DNA. The data contain approximately 110,000 clones, 70% to 80% of them singletons. Sequencing was carried out using peripheral blood. The clonotype comes from a man in his 70s with active or convalescent COVID-19.

As DNA, the CDR3 is TGCGCCAGCAGTGACAGCTTAGGGAGGCTGTTTTTT. This translates into CASSDSLGRLFF. This rearrangement joins TRBV10-2 to TRBJ2-2; possible D gene TRBD2, 5 bases. The germline V and J ends were trimmed by 3 bases and 13 bases, with 12 bases remaining between them. From germline, CDR1 is WSHSY and CDR2 SAAADI. CDR3 length: 12 amino acids.